This TCR beta chain was captured in a study of T cell responses to AZD1222 COVID-19 vaccine. Clones were read by immunoSEQ multiplex PCR, and TCRdb kept only the in-frame ones, dropping some. The sample shows about 110,000 clones, 70% to 90% of them seen only once. On this clone: Its antigen is not identified.

Notes on the study in general: Baseline seropositives among AZD1222 recipients totaled only five to seven. Females made up more of the donors, who were largely white British, and clonal diversity may have come out too low.

V lost 5 bases, J lost 1 base, and 11 bases lay in between. The CDR3 covers 14 residues. The V gene's germline CDR1 is MDHEN and CDR2 SYDVKM. Sequences were derived from peripheral blood, sampled on day 0 of AZD1222 vaccination. The sequence was obtained from an adult in good health. The chain is built from TRBV28 and TRBJ1-1; D is possibly TRBD1 (5 bases). CDR3 in DNA: TGTGCCAGCAGTCCTCCTGGGGGGAACACTGAAGCTTTCTTT. Encoded protein: CASSPPGGNTEAFF.